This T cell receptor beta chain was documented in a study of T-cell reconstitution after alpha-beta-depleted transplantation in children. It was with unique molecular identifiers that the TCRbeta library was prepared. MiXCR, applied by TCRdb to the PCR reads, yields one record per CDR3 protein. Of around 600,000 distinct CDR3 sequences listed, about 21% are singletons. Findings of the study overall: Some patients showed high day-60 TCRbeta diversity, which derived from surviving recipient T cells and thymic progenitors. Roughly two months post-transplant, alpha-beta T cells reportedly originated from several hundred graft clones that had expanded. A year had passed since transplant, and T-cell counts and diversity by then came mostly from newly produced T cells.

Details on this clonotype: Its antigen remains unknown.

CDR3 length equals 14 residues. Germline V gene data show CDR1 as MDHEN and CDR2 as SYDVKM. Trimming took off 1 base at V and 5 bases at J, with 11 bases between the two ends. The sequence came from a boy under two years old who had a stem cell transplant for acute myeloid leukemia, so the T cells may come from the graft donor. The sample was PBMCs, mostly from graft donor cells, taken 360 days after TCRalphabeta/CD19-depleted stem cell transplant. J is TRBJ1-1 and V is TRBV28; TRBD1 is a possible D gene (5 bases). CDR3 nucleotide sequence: TGTGCCAGCAGTTTATCGGGGCGGGAAACTGAAGCTTTCTTT. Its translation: CASSLSGRETEAFF.